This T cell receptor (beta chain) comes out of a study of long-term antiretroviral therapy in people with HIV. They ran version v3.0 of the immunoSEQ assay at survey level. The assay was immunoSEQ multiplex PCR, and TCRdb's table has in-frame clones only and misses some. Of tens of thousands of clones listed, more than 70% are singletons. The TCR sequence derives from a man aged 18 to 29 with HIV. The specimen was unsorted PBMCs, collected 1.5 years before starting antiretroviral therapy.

For the CDR3, the DNA is TGCAGCGTTGATTTCCAGGCCCAAGAGACCCAGTACTTC. It specifies CSVDFQAQETQYF. The rearrangement joins TRBV29-1 to TRBJ2-5; the D is unclear. From germline, CDR1 is SQVTM and CDR2 ANQGSEA. The germline V and J ends were trimmed by 3 bases and 1 base, with 9 bases remaining between them. The CDR3 has 13 residues.